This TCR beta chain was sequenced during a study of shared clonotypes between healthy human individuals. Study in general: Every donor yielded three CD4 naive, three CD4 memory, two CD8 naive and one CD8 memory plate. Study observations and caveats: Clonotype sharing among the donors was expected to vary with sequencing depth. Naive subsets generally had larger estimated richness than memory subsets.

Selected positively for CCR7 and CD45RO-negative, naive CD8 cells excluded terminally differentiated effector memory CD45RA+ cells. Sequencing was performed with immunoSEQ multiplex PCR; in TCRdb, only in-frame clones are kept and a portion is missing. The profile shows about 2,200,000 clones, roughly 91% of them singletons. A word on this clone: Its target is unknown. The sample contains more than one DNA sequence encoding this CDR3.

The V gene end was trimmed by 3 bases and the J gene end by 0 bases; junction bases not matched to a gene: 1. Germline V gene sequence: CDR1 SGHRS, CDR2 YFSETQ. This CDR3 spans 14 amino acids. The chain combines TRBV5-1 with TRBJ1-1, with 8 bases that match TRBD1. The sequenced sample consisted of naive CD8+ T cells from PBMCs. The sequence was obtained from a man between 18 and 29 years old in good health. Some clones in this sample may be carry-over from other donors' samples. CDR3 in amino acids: CASSWTGLNTEAFF. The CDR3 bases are TGCGCCAGCAGCTGGACAGGGTTGAACACTGAAGCTTTCTTT.